The entry that follows covers one TCR beta chain sequence. No antigen is known for it. The data stem from a study of shared clonotypes between healthy human individuals. Broader study findings: Blood was the only sampled material, and tissue repertoires likely differ.

The data were produced by immunoSEQ multiplex PCR, yet TCRdb's version contains in-frame clones alone and is incomplete. This table has roughly 520,000 clones, around 96% appearing once. The V end was cut by 4 bases, the J end by 0 bases, with 6 bases between. The germline CDR1 and CDR2 sequences are MGHRA and YSYEKL. The CDR3 is 13 amino acids. The specimen sequenced was naive CD4+ T cells sorted from blood. Described subset: CD45RA+ positively selected. This sequence originates from a woman aged 30 to 39 in good health. The V gene is TRBV4-1, the J gene TRBJ2-5; D is undetermined. The CDR3 region is CASSRTYQETQYF. The CDR3 DNA reads as TGCGCCAGCAGCCGAACCTACCAAGAGACCCAGTACTTC.